These 24 T cell receptor beta chains originate from one sample sequenced in a study of cytomegalovirus exposure and HLA in healthy donors. TCRdb's copy holds only in-frame clones and misses some; the assay was immunoSEQ multiplex PCR. Counted here are roughly 240,000 clones, about 86% occurring once; the ten biggest clones make up around 3%. The sequenced sample consisted of PBMCs. The receptors were sampled from a man aged 18 to 30 in good health and CMV-seronegative.

The chain joins TRBV9 to TRBJ2-3; D unclear. The V end was cut by 0 bases, the J end by 3 bases, with 8 bases between. CDR1 and CDR2 (germline): SGDLS, YYNGEE. This CDR3 spans 14 amino acids. The CDR3, as DNA: TGTGCCAGCAGCGTAGACAGCCCAACAGATACGCAGTATTTT. Encoded protein: CASSVDSPTDTQYF.

V and J are TRBV4-1 and TRBJ1-1; D may be TRBD1 (5 bases). The CDR3 is 16 residues long. Looked up from germline, CDR1 is MGHRA and CDR2 is YSYEKL. The V end lost 0 bases, the J end lost 8 bases, and 19 bases lay between the germline ends. The CDR3 DNA sequence: TGCGCCAGCAGCCAAGAAAAAAAACTCACGGGGGAAGAAGCTTTCTTT. Its translation is CASSQEKKLTGEEAFF.

This clone was counted between two and nine times. The chain has TRBV25-1 and TRBJ2-7; 7 nucleotides align to TRBD1. Germline lookup yields CDR1 MGHDK and CDR2 SYGVNS. The J segment lost 7 bases and the V segment lost 7 bases, leaving 7 bases of the junction unmatched. This CDR3 contains 12 residues. CDR3 region: CASTGQRSEQYF. In DNA form, the CDR3 reads TGTGCCAGCACGGGACAGAGGTCTGAGCAGTACTTC.

This sequence joins TRBV5-4 and TRBJ1-1; TRBD1 matches at 8 bases. The V gene's germline CDR1 is SGHNT and CDR2 YYREEE (reference sequence). This CDR3 is built from 14 residues. V shed 2 bases, J shed 7 bases, and the junction held 7 bases outside the gene matches. CDR3 sequence reads: CASSFSQGAGEAFF. The CDR3 nucleotides are TGTGCCAGCAGCTTCTCCCAGGGGGCGGGTGAAGCTTTCTTT.

This clone occurred once. The V gene is TRBV4-2, the J gene TRBJ2-7, with 9 bases matching TRBD2. The J segment lost 0 bases and the V segment lost 2 bases, leaving 14 bases of the junction unmatched. The CDR3 spans 19 residues. In germline, CDR1 is LGHNA, CDR2 YNFKEQ. For the CDR3, the DNA is TGTGCCAGCAGCCAAAGGCTGGCTAGCGGGGATCATTACTCCTACGAGCAGTACTTC. The encoded protein is CASSQRLASGDHYSYEQYF.

The V call is TRBV7-9, the J call TRBJ2-3, with 10 bases identical to TRBD2. The CDR3 extends over 16 amino acids. The germline V gene encodes CDR1 SEHNR and CDR2 FQNEAQ (reference sequence). V lost 4 bases and J lost 2; bases outside the gene matches: 6. CDR3: CASSSLAGADTDTQYF. The CDR3 region has the DNA TGTGCCAGCAGCTCCCTAGCGGGGGCTGACACAGATACGCAGTATTTT.

The rearrangement links TRBV28 to TRBJ2-1; TRBD1 is a possible D gene (5 bases). CDR3 length equals 16 residues. Trimming cost V 5 bases and J 8 bases, with 22 bases left between them. CDR1 is MDHEN, CDR2 SYDVKM, per germline. CDR3 bases: TGTGCCAGCAGTCTGCTGTCGGCCAGGGAACGGGATGAGCAGTTCTTC. It is translated as CASSLLSARERDEQFF.

This chain joins TRBV9 and TRBJ2-7; TRBD1 might be the D (5 bases). CDR3 length: 14 residues. V lost 2 bases and J 5 bases, leaving 14 bases between the germline ends. Germline loops: CDR1 SGDLS, CDR2 YYNGEE. The CDR3, as DNA: TGTGCCAGCAGCGTTGACGGACAAACCCACGAGCAGTACTTC. It translates to CASSVDGQTHEQYF.

The chain links TRBV4-3 to TRBJ2-7; 10 bases agree with TRBD1. CDR1 and CDR2 (germline): LGHNA, YSLEER. The CDR3 extends over 14 amino acids. The CDR3 nucleotides read TGCGGAGCCCTGGGGACAGGGGTTTACTACGAGCAGTACTTC. This codes for CGALGTGVYYEQYF.

A few counts support this clone. The chain has TRBV7-3 and TRBJ2-2, with unresolved D. V was shortened by 2 bases and J by 5 bases, with 15 bases between the two germline ends. This CDR3 is 16 amino acids long. CDR1 is SGHTA, CDR2 FQGTGA, per germline. CDR3 DNA: TGTGCCAGCAGCTTATCTTCGCGGTTTAAAACCGGGGAGCTGTTTTTT. This encodes CASSLSSRFKTGELFF. The entire variable domain, with the rest obtained from reference TRBV7-3 and TRBJ2-2, is as follows: GAGVSQTPSNKVTEKGKYVELRCDPISGHTALYWYRQSLGQGPEFLIYFQGTGAADDSGLPNDRFFAVRPEGSVSTLKIQRTERGDSAVYLCASSLSSRFKTGELFFGEGSRLTVL.

This sequence joins TRBV4-1 and TRBJ1-5, with D unresolved. Per germline, CDR1 MGHRA and CDR2 YSYEKL. Trimming shortened V by 2 bases and J by 3 bases, and 14 bases separated the two germline ends. This CDR3 spans 16 amino acids. The chain's CDR3 is CASSQPGGKINQPQHF. CDR3 in DNA: TGCGCCAGCAGCCAACCCGGAGGGAAAATCAATCAGCCCCAGCATTTT.

This sequence joins TRBV7-2 and TRBJ2-7; D may be TRBD2 (7 bases). V lost 1 base, J lost 5 bases, and 12 bases lay in between. Germline V CDR1 and CDR2: SGHTA, FQGNSA. The length of the CDR3 is 14 residues. CDR3 residues: CASSLGGGADEQYF. In DNA form, the CDR3 reads TGTGCCAGCAGCTTAGGAGGGGGGGCCGACGAGCAGTACTTC.

The chain links TRBV7-9 to TRBJ2-2, with D maybe TRBD1 (6 bases). Germline V CDR1 and CDR2: SEHNR, FQNEAQ (reference sequence). The CDR3 contains 14 residues. Between the trimmed V and J ends, which lost 5 bases and 0 bases, there was a span of 7 bases. CDR3 residues: CASSGTTNTGELFF. CDR3 nucleotide sequence: TGTGCCAGCAGCGGGACAACGAACACCGGGGAGCTGTTTTTT.

The CDR3 DNA sequence: TGCGCCAGCACCAACGTCGGCGGCCAGGGGGCAGGTACCGGGGAGCTGTTTTTT. It translates to CASTNVGGQGAGTGELFF. The rearrangement joins TRBV4-1 to TRBJ2-2; 8 nucleotides align to TRBD1. The CDR3 runs to 18 residues. Losses at the gene ends were 7 bases for V and 5 bases for J; bases not matched to a gene: 18. Germline assignment: CDR1 MGHRA and CDR2 YSYEKL.

The gene calls are TRBV27 and TRBJ2-7; a weak D match, TRBD1 (5 bases). V was trimmed by 2 bases and J by 4 bases, leaving 9 bases between them. Germline CDR1 is MNHEY and CDR2 is SMNVEV (reference sequence). This CDR3 region has 13 residues. CDR3 bases: TGTGCCAGCAGTTTAATGGCAGGGTACGAGCAGTACTTC. This gives the protein CASSLMAGYEQYF.

This clone is a singleton in its sample. This chain connects TRBV13 to TRBJ2-3, with 12 bases identical to TRBD2. Germline trimming cut 4 bases from V and 0 bases from J; bases unmatched to any gene: 11. The germline gives CDR1 PRHDT, CDR2 FYEKMQ (reference sequence). The CDR3 length is 19 residues. The CDR3 nucleotides read TGTGCCAGCAGCTCAAGACTAGCGGGGGCCTCAACTAGCACAGATACGCAGTATTTT. Translating it yields CASSSRLAGASTSTDTQYF. The full variable domain, completed using reference TRBV13 and TRBJ2-3, is AAGVIQSPRHLIKEKRETATLKCYPIPRHDTVYWYQQGPGQDPQFLISFYEKMQSDKGSIPDRFSAQQFSDYHSELNMSSLELGDSALYFCASSSRLAGASTSTDTQYFGPGTRLTVL.

The chain recombines TRBV5-5 with TRBJ2-5, with TRBD2 matching 11 bases. CDR3 length: 14 residues. V dropped 4 bases and J dropped 4; count of bases not matched to a gene: 3. Germline V CDR1 and CDR2: SGHKS, YYEKEE (reference sequence). CDR3 sequence (DNA): TGTGCCAGCAGCAATCTAGCGGGAGGAGAGACCCAGTACTTC. It translates to CASSNLAGGETQYF.

The chain uses TRBV9 and TRBJ1-3; D possibly corresponds to TRBD1 (6 bases). V dropped 0 bases and J dropped 12 bases, with 13 bases sitting between them. The germline V gene encodes CDR1 SGDLS and CDR2 YYNGEE. This CDR3 comprises 13 residues. The CDR3 sequence is CASSVENGGRIYF. For the CDR3, the DNA is TGTGCCAGCAGCGTAGAAAACGGGGGGCGCATATATTTT.

The rearrangement links TRBV13 to TRBJ2-5; a weak D match, TRBD1 (6 bases). V shed 4 bases and J shed 9 bases, with 18 bases lying between them. The CDR3 has 14 amino acids. CDR1 is PRHDT, CDR2 FYEKMQ, per germline (reference sequence). The CDR3 sequence: CASSSSGAGRAQYF. The CDR3 DNA reads TGTGCCAGCAGCTCCTCAGGGGCCGGTAGGGCCCAGTACTTC.

V and J are TRBV6-6 and TRBJ1-5; D gene uncertain. Trimming took off 2 bases at V and 7 bases at J, with 9 bases between the two ends. The CDR3 consists of 13 residues. Germline CDR1 is MNHNY and CDR2 is SVGAGI (reference sequence). CDR3 sequence (DNA): TGTGCCAGCAGTTACGCGGCCCAGCAGCCCCAGCATTTT. Its translation is CASSYAAQQPQHF.

A remark on this clone: The same CDR3 can be traced to other DNA sequences in this sample. This rearrangement joins TRBV5-1 to TRBJ2-7; a possible D gene is TRBD2 (5 bases). This CDR3 spans 15 amino acids. The V gene's germline CDR1 is SGHRS and CDR2 YFSETQ. The V end lost 0 bases, the J end lost 0 bases, and 10 bases lay between the germline ends. The DNA for the CDR3 is TGCGCCAGCAGCTTGGTGTCGGGAAGCTCCTACGAGCAGTACTTC. This translates into CASSLVSGSSYEQYF.

V gene TRBV27 combines with J gene TRBJ2-1, with a weak D call TRBD1 (5 bases). This CDR3 spans 14 amino acids. Germline values: CDR1 MNHEY, CDR2 SMNVEV (reference sequence). The V gene lost 5 bases and the J gene lost 4 bases, with 12 bases spanning the gap. The CDR3 here is CASSPGIGYNEQFF. The CDR3 DNA reads as TGTGCCAGCAGTCCAGGGATCGGTTACAATGAGCAGTTCTTC.

The rearrangement uses TRBV6-1 and TRBJ2-7; perhaps TRBD2 as D (5 bases). V lost 10 bases to trimming and J lost 2 bases, with 15 bases between them. Germline V CDR1 and CDR2: MNHNS, SASEGT. The length of the CDR3 is 13 residues. The chain's CDR3 is CATWRAAPYEQYF. CDR3 DNA: TGTGCCACCTGGCGGGCTGCACCCTACGAGCAGTACTTC.

The chain combines TRBV4-2 with TRBJ2-1, with 7 positions matching TRBD2. The trim removed 2 bases at V and 10 bases at J, leaving 5 bases unmatched. The germline CDR1 and CDR2 sequences are LGHNA and YNFKEQ. This CDR3 has 13 residues. The CDR3 coding sequence is TGTGCCAGCAGCCAAACCACGGGAGGCGAGCAGTTCTTC. Encoded protein: CASSQTTGGEQFF.